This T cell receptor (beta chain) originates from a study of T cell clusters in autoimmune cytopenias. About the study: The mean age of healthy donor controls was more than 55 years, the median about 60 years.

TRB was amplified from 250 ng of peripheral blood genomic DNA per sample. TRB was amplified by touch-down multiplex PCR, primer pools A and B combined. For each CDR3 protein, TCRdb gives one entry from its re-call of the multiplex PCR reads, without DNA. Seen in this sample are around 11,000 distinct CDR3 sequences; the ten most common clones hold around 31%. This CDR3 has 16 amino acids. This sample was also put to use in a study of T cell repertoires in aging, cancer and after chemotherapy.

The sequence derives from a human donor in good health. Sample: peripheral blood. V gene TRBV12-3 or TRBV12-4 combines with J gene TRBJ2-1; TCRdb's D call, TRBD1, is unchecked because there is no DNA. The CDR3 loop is CASSPPPGQGMNEQFF.